The clone carrying this T cell receptor (beta chain) was found a few times. These data are taken from a study of T-cell reconstitution after alpha-beta-depleted transplantation in children. V gave up 8 bases and J gave up 7 bases, with 6 bases separating them. The CDR3 contains 10 residues. Germline V gene lookup returns CDR1 SNHLY and CDR2 FYNNEI. Using unique molecular identifiers, the investigators prepared the TCRbeta library. One entry per CDR3 protein, called by TCRdb with MiXCR from the PCR reads. Of roughly 200,000 distinct CDR3 sequences in the sample, approximately 8.4% were seen once. The sample was PBMCs, mostly from graft donor cells, taken 360 days after TCRalphabeta/CD19-depleted stem cell transplant. This clonotype was sampled from a male patient under 10 years old who had a stem cell transplant for acute myeloid leukemia, so the T cells may come from the graft donor. This sequence joins TRBV2 and TRBJ2-1; no firm D call. As DNA, the CDR3 is TGTGCCAGCGGAGCGAATGAGCAGTTCTTC. This codes for CASGANEQFF.